The 18 T cell receptor beta chains in this list originate from one sample, sequenced in a study of blood T cell repertoires in COVID-19. TCRdb's copy holds only in-frame clones and misses some; the assay was immunoSEQ multiplex PCR. The data contain 90,000 to 140,000 clones, 81% of them singletons. Sequenced material: peripheral blood. The source of these receptors is a woman in her 70s with acute or convalescent COVID-19.

DNA for the CDR3: TGTGCCACCAGTACGTCAGACAGGGGGCTTGGCACCGGGGAGCTGTTTTTT. Translating it yields CATSTSDRGLGTGELFF. The J gene is TRBJ2-2, the V gene TRBV24-1, with TRBD1 matching over 10 bases. Germline CDR1 is KGHDR and CDR2 is SFDVKD. V lost 6 bases to trimming and J lost 4 bases; unmatched junction nucleotides: 10. The CDR3 covers 17 residues.

This clone was observed a single time. The chain employs TRBV21-1 and TRBJ1-5; the table gives TRBD1 as D, unverified against the DNA. TRBV21-1 is flagged as a pseudogene. The length of the CDR3 is 14 residues. Here the CDR3 DNA reads TGTGCCGCCCGAGGTGGGGACAACAATCAGCCCCAGCATTTT. As protein: CAARGGDNNQPQHF.

V and J are TRBV19 and TRBJ2-3, with a possible D match to TRBD2 (5 bases). The CDR3 consists of 14 residues. Germline V gene lookup returns CDR1 LNHDA and CDR2 SQIVND (reference sequence). V was pared by 2 bases and J by 2 bases, with 8 bases between. CDR3 DNA sequence: TGTGCCAGTAGTATATCGCTAGCCACAGATACGCAGTATTTT. As protein: CASSISLATDTQYF.

This chain uses TRBV5-4 with TRBJ1-5, with 9 bases identical to TRBD1. Germline V gene lookup returns CDR1 SGHNT and CDR2 YYREEE (reference sequence). The CDR3 covers 15 residues. V lost 4 bases to trimming and J lost 3 bases; unmatched junction nucleotides: 5. The CDR3 DNA reads TGTGCCAGCAGCCGCGGGACAGGGCTCAATCAGCCCCAGCATTTT. The encoded protein is CASSRGTGLNQPQHF.

This clone showed up just a few times. CDR3: CASSTGQNQPQHF. The CDR3, as DNA: TGCGCCAGCAGCACCGGACAAAATCAGCCCCAGCATTTT. This rearrangement joins TRBV5-1 to TRBJ1-5, with a tentative D call TRBD1 (5 bases). Germline assignment: CDR1 SGHRS and CDR2 YFSETQ. The CDR3 has 13 amino acids. Trimming left V 4 bases short and J 4 bases short, with 9 bases between.

This clone showed up just a few times. V gene TRBV6-2 or TRBV6-3 combines with J gene TRBJ1-6; the D gene is possibly TRBD1 (6 bases). V lost 4 bases and J 4 bases, leaving 8 bases between the germline ends. The CDR3 consists of 14 residues. Germline CDR1 reads MNHEY; CDR2 reads SVGEGT. DNA for the CDR3: TGTGCCAGCAGTTCCGGACAGTATAATTCACCCCTCCACTTT. Translated: CASSSGQYNSPLHF.

The chain has TRBV19 and TRBJ2-7; no clear D gene. The V end lost 3 bases, the J end lost 1 base, and 13 bases lay between the germline ends. The germline CDR1 and CDR2 sequences are LNHDA and SQIVND (reference sequence). The CDR3 length is 15 residues. The chain's CDR3 is CASSINRDGSYEQYF. The CDR3 nucleotides are TGTGCCAGTAGTATCAACAGAGATGGTTCCTACGAGCAGTACTTC.

J is TRBJ1-1 and V is TRBV7-6, with D tentatively TRBD1 (6 bases). The ends were cut back, 7 bases at V and 6 bases at J, with 18 bases in the middle. Germline-derived CDR1 and CDR2 are SGHVS and FNYEAQ. CDR3 size: 14 residues. CDR3 protein: CASTFGGGRPEAFF. The CDR3 bases are TGTGCCAGCACCTTCGGGGGGGGGCGGCCTGAAGCTTTCTTT. Combining the CDR3 with reference TRBV7-6 and TRBJ1-1 gives the whole variable domain GAGVSQSPRYKVTKRGQDVALRCDPISGHVSLYWYRQALGQGPEFLTYFNYEAQQDKSGLPNDRFSAERPEGSISTLTIQRTEQRDSAMYRCASTFGGGRPEAFFGQGTRLTVV.

This clone was seen only a few times. The chain couples TRBV7-2 to TRBJ2-1; 7 bases agree with TRBD1. CDR1 is SGHTA and CDR2 is FQGNSA in the germline V gene. The CDR3 extends over 14 amino acids. The ends lost 3 bases at V and 5 bases at J; junction bases unmatched: 4. The CDR3 here is CASSFRDRHNEQFF. In DNA form, the CDR3 reads TGTGCCAGCAGCTTCCGGGACAGACACAATGAGCAGTTCTTC.

The V and J genes are TRBV6-1 and TRBJ1-5, with a weak D call TRBD1 (5 bases). V was cut by 1 base and J by 3 bases, with 10 bases left in between. The germline V gene encodes CDR1 MNHNS and CDR2 SASEGT. The CDR3 length is 15 residues. The CDR3 nucleotides read TGTGCCAGCAGTGAAGACAGGCCCCACAATCAGCCCCAGCATTTT. Translating it yields CASSEDRPHNQPQHF.

V usage is TRBV10-3 and J usage is TRBJ2-3; 9 positions agree with TRBD2. J was trimmed by 5 bases and V by 5 bases; bases with no gene match: 5. Germline CDR1 reads ENHRY; CDR2 reads SYGVKD. This CDR3 has 14 residues. The CDR3 bases are TGTGCCATCAGTACGGCGGGAGGGATAGATACGCAGTATTTT. Translated, it gives CAISTAGGIDTQYF.

The V gene is TRBV30, the J gene TRBJ1-1; 9 positions match TRBD1. In germline, CDR1 is GTSNPN, CDR2 SVGIG (reference sequence). The length of the CDR3 is 14 residues. The J segment lost 2 bases and the V segment lost 1 base, leaving 2 bases of the junction unmatched. The CDR3 region has the DNA TGTGCCTGGAGTGGGACAGGGGTTAACACTGAAGCTTTCTTT. As protein: CAWSGTGVNTEAFF.

This clone has only one observation. The chain is built from TRBV9 and TRBJ2-1; D may be TRBD1 (5 bases). V was trimmed by 0 bases and J by 2 bases, leaving 12 bases between them. The CDR3 totals 16 residues. Germline CDR1 reads SGDLS; CDR2 reads YYNGEE. The DNA for the CDR3 is TGTGCCAGCAGCGTAGATGGCAGGGCTACCTACAATGAGCAGTTCTTC. Protein sequence: CASSVDGRATYNEQFF.

This chain uses TRBV29-1 with TRBJ1-1; D not resolved. Trimming left V 3 bases short and J 3 bases short, with 5 bases between. The length of the CDR3 is 11 residues. Looked up from germline, CDR1 is SQVTM and CDR2 is ANQGSEA. CDR3 protein: CSVDGDTEAFF. For the CDR3, the DNA is TGCAGCGTTGACGGTGACACTGAAGCTTTCTTT.

The chain has TRBV28 and TRBJ2-7, with a possible D match to TRBD1 (7 bases). Germline loops: CDR1 MDHEN, CDR2 SYDVKM. The V gene lost 5 bases and the J gene lost 2 bases, with 13 bases spanning the gap. The CDR3 length is 14 residues. The CDR3 DNA follows: TGTGCCAGCAGTCGACAGGGAGGCCCCTACGAGCAGTACTTC. Its protein product is CASSRQGGPYEQYF. The full variable domain, rest sourced from reference TRBV28 and TRBJ2-7, is DVKVTQSSRYLVKRTGEKVFLECVQDMDHENMFWYRQDPGLGLRLIYFSYDVKMKEKGDIPEGYSVSREKKERFSLILESASTNQTSMYLCASSRQGGPYEQYFGPGTRLTVT.

The rearrangement joins TRBV7-7 to TRBJ2-2; 9 nucleotides line up with TRBD1. With 5 bases clipped from V and 7 bases from J, the junction kept 8 bases outside the gene matches. The germline V gene encodes CDR1 SSHAT and CDR2 FNYEAQ (reference sequence). The CDR3 is 15 amino acids. This CDR3 is CASSQDRGRGGELFF. Here the CDR3 DNA reads TGTGCCAGCAGCCAGGACAGGGGCCGGGGCGGGGAGCTGTTTTTT.

This clone showed up just once. The rearrangement joins TRBV7-3 to TRBJ2-1; 10 bases agree with TRBD2. The CDR3 is made up of 14 amino acids. CDR1 and CDR2 (germline): SGHTA, FQGTGA. The ends lost 5 bases at V and 9 bases at J; junction bases unmatched: 7. The CDR3 sequence: CASSRLAGSGEQFF. The CDR3 DNA is TGTGCCAGCAGCCGACTAGCGGGTTCGGGTGAGCAGTTCTTC.

The chain joins TRBV28 to TRBJ1-5, with 10 bases identical to TRBD1. The germline CDR1 and CDR2 sequences are MDHEN and SYDVKM. Losses at the gene ends were 6 bases for V and 3 bases for J; bases not matched to a gene: 8. The CDR3 is 16 residues long. The CDR3 nucleotides are TGTGCCAGCAGCGCCTGGGGACAGGGGAACAATCAGCCCCAGCATTTT. It is translated as CASSAWGQGNNQPQHF.